This is a list of T cell receptor beta chains from one sample in a study of beta chain features in type 1 diabetes. The repertoire was sequenced with immunoSEQ multiplex PCR; TCRdb's copy has only in-frame clones and lacks some. The sample has fewer than 350,000 clones; about 15% are singletons. Sequenced material: naive CD4+ T cells from blood. These receptors originate from a man younger than 30 with type 1 diabetes. Both conserved end residues are part of each CDR3. The D gene is left open where the match is weak. Clone size is not always given. Where it is, it says once, few, many or a class for expanded clones.

D gene | J gene | V gene | clone size | CDR3 DNA | CDR3 protein
. | TRBJ2-5 | TRBV10-2 | . | TGCGCCAGCAGTGAGCCTGGGGCGGAGACCCAGTACTTC | CASSEPGAETQYF
TRBD1 | TRBJ1-1 | TRBV19 | few | TGTGCCAGTAGTAACAGGGGAACTGAAGCTTTCTTT | CASSNRGTEAFF
TRBD1 | TRBJ1-4 | TRBV5-1 | few | TGCGCCAGCAGCACCGGGACAGGGCATGAAAAACTGTTTTTT | CASSTGTGHEKLFF
TRBD2 | TRBJ2-3 | TRBV4-3 | . | TGCGCCAGCAGCCAAGATCCACTAGCGGGGAGAACAACTCACACAGATACGCAGTATTTT | CASSQDPLAGRTTHTDTQYF
TRBD1 | TRBJ1-2 | TRBV9 | few | TGTGCCAGCAGCTTATACGGGACAGGGGATAACTATGGCTACACCTTC | CASSLYGTGDNYGYTF
TRBD2 | TRBJ2-5 | TRBV2 | few | TGTGCCAGCACCCTGACTAGCGGGGGCCAAGAGACCCAGTACTTC | CASTLTSGGQETQYF
. | TRBJ2-1 | TRBV5-4 | few | TGTGCCAGCAGCTTGGGACAGATCTCCTACAATGAGCAGTTCTTC | CASSLGQISYNEQFF
. | TRBJ2-3 | TRBV7-2 | . | TGTGCCAGCAGCTTCGGGGTTTACACAGATACGCAGTATTTT | CASSFGVYTDTQYF
. | TRBJ1-6 | TRBV6-5 | . | TGTGCCAGCAGTTATGCGCAAAATTCACCCCTCCACTTT | CASSYAQNSPLHF
. | TRBJ2-6 | TRBV19 | few | TGTGCCAGTAGTATTGAGACAGGACAATCTGGGGCCAACGTCCTGACTTTC | CASSIETGQSGANVLTF